This entry describes one T cell receptor (beta chain). The CDR3 extends over 13 amino acids. Germline V lookup: CDR1 SSHAT, CDR2 FNYEAQ (reference sequence). V shed 1 base and J shed 1 base, with 4 bases lying between them. This sample was taken from a study of control samples from healthy donors and cancer patients. Data came from immunoSEQ multiplex PCR; TCRdb stores just in-frame clones and leaves some out. The data show about 120,000 clones, 90% to 95% seen once. Sequencing was done on a sample of PBMCs. This sequence was found in a man aged 45-60 years with head and neck cancer. This chain uses TRBV7-7 with TRBJ1-1; D gene uncertain. CDR3 loop: CASSLDRNTEAFF. The DNA of the CDR3 is TGTGCCAGCAGCTTAGACAGGAACACTGAAGCTTTCTTT.